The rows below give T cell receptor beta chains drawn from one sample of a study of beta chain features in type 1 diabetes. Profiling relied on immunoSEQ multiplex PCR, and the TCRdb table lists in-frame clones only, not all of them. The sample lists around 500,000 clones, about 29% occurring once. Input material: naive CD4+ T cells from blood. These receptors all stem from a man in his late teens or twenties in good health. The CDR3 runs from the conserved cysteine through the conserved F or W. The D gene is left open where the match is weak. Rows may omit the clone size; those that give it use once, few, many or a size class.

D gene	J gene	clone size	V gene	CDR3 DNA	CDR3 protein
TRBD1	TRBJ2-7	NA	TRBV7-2	TGTGCCAGCAGCCCGACAGGGAGCTCCTACGAGCAGTACTTC	CASSPTGSSYEQYF
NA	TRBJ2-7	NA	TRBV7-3	TGTGCCAGCAGCCCCCGAGAAGGCTACGAGCAGTACTTC	CASSPREGYEQYF
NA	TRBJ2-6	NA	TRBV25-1	TGTGCCAGCAGTGACCTCGACAGGTTCGATGGGGCCAACGTCCTGACTTTC	CASSDLDRFDGANVLTF
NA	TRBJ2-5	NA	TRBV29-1	TGCAGCGTTGTGACAGTACAGGGTCCCCAAGAGACCCAGTACTTC	CSVVTVQGPQETQYF
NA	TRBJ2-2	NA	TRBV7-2	TGTGCCAGCAGCTTAAGGTTCACCGGGGAGCTGTTTTTT	CASSLRFTGELFF
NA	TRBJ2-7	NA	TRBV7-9	TGTGCCAGCAGCTACGCCGGGACCCTACACGAGCAGTACTTC	CASSYAGTLHEQYF
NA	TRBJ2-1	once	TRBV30	TGTGCCTGGAGTGGGCACCCAGGGAATGAGCAGTTCTTC	CAWSGHPGNEQFF
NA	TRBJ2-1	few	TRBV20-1	TGCAGTGCTAGGGGTGGTGAGCAGTTCTTC	CSARGGEQFF
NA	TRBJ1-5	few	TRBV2	TGTGCCAGCAGTGCCGACTCACTGGTAAATCAGCCCCAGCATTTT	CASSADSLVNQPQHF
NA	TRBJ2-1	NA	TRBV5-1	TGCGCCAGCAGCTTGGAACTCTTCGAGCAGTTCTTC	CASSLELFEQFF
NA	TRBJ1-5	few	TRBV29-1	TGCAGCGCTTCGGGGTCTAATCAGCCCCAGCATTTT	CSASGSNQPQHF
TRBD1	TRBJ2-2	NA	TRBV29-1	TGCAGCGTTGCCGACAGGGGGCATGACACCGGGGAGCTGTTTTTT	CSVADRGHDTGELFF
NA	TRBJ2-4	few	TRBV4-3	TGCGCCAGCAGCCAGGAGGGTGGAGGTCTAGCCAAAAACATTCAGTACTTC	CASSQEGGGLAKNIQYF
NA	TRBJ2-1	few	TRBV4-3	TGCGCCAGCAGCCAAGCAGGCGTTCTGGGGGCCTACAATGAGCAGTTCTTC	CASSQAGVLGAYNEQFF
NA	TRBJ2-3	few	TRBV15	TGTGCCACCAGCAGGGAGGTCACAGATACGCAGTATTTT	CATSREVTDTQYF
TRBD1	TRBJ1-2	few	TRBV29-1	TGCAGCGTTGAGGAACAGGGGCTAAAGGGTGGCTACACCTTC	CSVEEQGLKGGYTF
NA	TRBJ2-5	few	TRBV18	TGTGCCAGCTCACCACCGGAGGCAGGCCAAGAGACCCAGTACTTC	CASSPPEAGQETQYF
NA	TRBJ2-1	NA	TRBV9	TGTGCCAGCAGCCTTAGCGTTTACAATGAGCAGTTCTTC	CASSLSVYNEQFF
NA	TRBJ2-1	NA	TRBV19	TGTGCCAGTAGGACGGACGGTCGGGCTCGCAATGAGCAGTTCTTC	CASRTDGRARNEQFF
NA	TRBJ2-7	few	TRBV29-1	TGCAGCGTCCGTCTTTCCTACGAGCAGTACTTC	CSVRLSYEQYF
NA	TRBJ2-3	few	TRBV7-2	TGTGCCAGCAGCTTAGCGGCAGGCCCAGATACGCAGTATTTT	CASSLAAGPDTQYF
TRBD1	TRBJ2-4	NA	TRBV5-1	TGCGCCAGCAGGTTAGACAGGGAGAACATTCAGTACTTC	CASRLDRENIQYF
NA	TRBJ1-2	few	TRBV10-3	TGTGCCATCAGTGAAGGCGGCAGTACTAACTATGGCTACACCTTC	CAISEGGSTNYGYTF
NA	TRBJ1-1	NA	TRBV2	TGTGCCAGCAGTGAGGGCAGGAACACTGAAGCTTTCTTT	CASSEGRNTEAFF
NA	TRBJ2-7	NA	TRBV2	TGTGCCAGCAGTGCGGGATATTCCTACGAGCAGTACTTC	CASSAGYSYEQYF
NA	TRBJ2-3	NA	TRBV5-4	TGTGCCAGCAGCCCTGGCCCTAGCACAGATACGCAGTATTTT	CASSPGPSTDTQYF
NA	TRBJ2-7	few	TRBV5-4	TGTGCCAGCAGCTTGAGGGCAGGACGGTACGAGCAGTACTTC	CASSLRAGRYEQYF
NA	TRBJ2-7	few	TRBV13	TGTGCCAGCAGCCCCGAAGGGAACTACGAGCAGTACTTC	CASSPEGNYEQYF
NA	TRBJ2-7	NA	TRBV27	TGTGCCAGCAGGCAAAACTGGAACGAGCAGTACTTC	CASRQNWNEQYF
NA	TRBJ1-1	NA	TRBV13	TGTGCCAGCAGCCCGAGGGGCGCTAACACTGAAGCTTTCTTT	CASSPRGANTEAFF
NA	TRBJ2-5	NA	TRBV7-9	TGTGCCAGCAGCTCGCGACTAGGGGGGGAGACCCAGTACTTC	CASSSRLGGETQYF
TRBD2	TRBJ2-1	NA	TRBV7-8	TGTGCCAGCAGCGCTCCGGGACTAGCACGCGATGAGCAGTTCTTC	CASSAPGLARDEQFF
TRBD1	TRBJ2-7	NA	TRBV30	TGTGCCTGGAGTGTACTAGGGGACAGGGCCCACGAGCAGTACTTC	CAWSVLGDRAHEQYF
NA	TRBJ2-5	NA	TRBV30	TGTGCCTGGAGCCCGACAGCGGAGACCCAGTACTTC	CAWSPTAETQYF
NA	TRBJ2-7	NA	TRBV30	TGTGCCTGGAGTGTTCGGGGCGGCGAGCAGTACTTC	CAWSVRGGEQYF
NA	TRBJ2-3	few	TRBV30	TGTGCCTGGAGGGGGAAGACTAGTTGGGCAGATACGCAGTATTTT	CAWRGKTSWADTQYF
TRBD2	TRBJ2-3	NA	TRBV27	TGTGCCAGCGGACTAGCGTCGACAGATACGCAGTATTTT	CASGLASTDTQYF
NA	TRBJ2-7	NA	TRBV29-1	TGCAGCGTTGAATCTCGGACAGGCGGGGAGTACGAGCAGTACTTC	CSVESRTGGEYEQYF
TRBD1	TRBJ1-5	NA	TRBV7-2	TGTGCCAGCAGCTCCGGACAGGTTTATCAGCCCCAGCATTTT	CASSSGQVYQPQHF
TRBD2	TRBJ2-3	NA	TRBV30	TGTGCCTGGAGCCTTGCGGGAGGAGGCACAGATACGCAGTATTTT	CAWSLAGGGTDTQYF
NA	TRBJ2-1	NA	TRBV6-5	TGTGCCAGCAGTTACTCGGCAGGGTACAATGAGCAGTTCTTC	CASSYSAGYNEQFF
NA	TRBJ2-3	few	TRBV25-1	TGTGCCAGCAGGGGAATGGGGGGCACAGATACGCAGTATTTT	CASRGMGGTDTQYF
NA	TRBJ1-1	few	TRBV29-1	TGCAGCGCTTTGGACCAGGGAGGAATAGCTTTCTTT	CSALDQGGIAFF
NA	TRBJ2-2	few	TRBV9	TGTGCCAGCAATCAATTTTCTGGGGAGCTGTTTTTT	CASNQFSGELFF
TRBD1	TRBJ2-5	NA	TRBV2	TGTGCCAGCAGTGAAGAAACAGGGGTGCGTGGAGAGACCCAGTACTTC	CASSEETGVRGETQYF
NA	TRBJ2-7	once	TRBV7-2	TGTGCCAGCAGCGCCCTAGACGAGCAGTACTTC	CASSALDEQYF
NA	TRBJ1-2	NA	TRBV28	TGTGCCAGCGGATGGAGGGAATATGGCTACACCTTC	CASGWREYGYTF
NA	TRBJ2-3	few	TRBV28	TGTGCCAGCAGTCCCGCGGATACGCAGTATTTT	CASSPADTQYF
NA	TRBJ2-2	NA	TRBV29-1	TGCAGCGTTGATATGGGTCTACACACCGGGGAGCTGTTTTTT	CSVDMGLHTGELFF
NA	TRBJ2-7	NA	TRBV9	TGTGCCAGCAGCGTTACCAGGGGAAGATCCTACGAGCAGTACTTC	CASSVTRGRSYEQYF
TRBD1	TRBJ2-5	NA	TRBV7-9	TGTGCCAGCAGCAACACAGGGGGGCGCGAGACCCAGTACTTC	CASSNTGGRETQYF
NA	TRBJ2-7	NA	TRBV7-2	TGTGCCAGCACCTACAGGGGACTGAACGAGCAGTACTTC	CASTYRGLNEQYF
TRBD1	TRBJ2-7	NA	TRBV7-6	TGTGCCAGCAGCTTGACAGGGGGGTTGTACGAGCAGTACTTC	CASSLTGGLYEQYF
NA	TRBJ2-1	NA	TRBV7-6	TGTGCCAGCAGCTTAGTCGGGGACAATGAGCAGTTCTTC	CASSLVGDNEQFF
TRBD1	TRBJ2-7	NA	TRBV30	TGTGCCTGGAGTACAGGGGGCAATTACCACGAGCAGTACTTC	CAWSTGGNYHEQYF
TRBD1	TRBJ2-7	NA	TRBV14	TGTGCCAGCAGCCCTTGGACAGGGAAGTCCTACGAGCAGTACTTC	CASSPWTGKSYEQYF
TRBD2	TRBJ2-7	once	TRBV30	TGTGCCGGCGGATCGGGGCTAGCGGGAGCGTCCGAGCAGTACTTC	CAGGSGLAGASEQYF
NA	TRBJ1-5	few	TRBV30	TGTGCCTGGAGTGTAAACGGGAATCAGCCCCAGCATTTT	CAWSVNGNQPQHF
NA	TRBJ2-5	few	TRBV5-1	TGCGCCAGCAGCTTTACGCCGGCAGAGACCCAGTACTTC	CASSFTPAETQYF